Given below is one T cell receptor beta chain in context. No cognate antigen has been identified for it. Per-nucleotide qualities are absent, and no much larger clonotype sits a single base away. The sample was run on an Illumina NovaSeq 6000. Using 5'RACE with constant-segment primers, TCRalpha and TCRbeta cDNA libraries were constructed, with sample barcodes and unique molecular identifiers added in the process. Trizol reagent was used to extract RNA from every sample. Libraries were amplified in two PCR steps, with a second sample barcode and Illumina TruSeq adapters added in the second step. The libraries were sequenced on an Illumina NovaSeq using 2 x 150 bp paired-end reads. In the source study's methods: The reads were demultiplexed and collapsed into UMI-guided consensus sequences using migec v1.2.7. Using mixcr v2.1.11, the UMI consensuses were aligned to TRA and TRB V and J templates and assembled into clonotypes. Expanded or contracted clonotypes were those called significant by both edgeR and NoisET, with noise models trained on biological replicates. edgeR calls used a false discovery rate-adjusted p below 0.01 and a log2 fold-change threshold of 1. As an exploratory analysis of dynamics, PCA with hierarchical clustering was applied to max-normalized trajectories of the 1000 most abundant clonotypes. The CD4 or CD8 phenotype of responding clones was assigned using the separately sequenced CD4+ and CD8+ repertoires. TCRdb's own reprocessing of the public reads used fastp at Q25 and MiXCR and kept productive beta chains. All rows with the same CDR3 protein become a single entry with the most common DNA and genes. It is TCRdb's table, rather than the study itself, that gives the V and J calls and clone size. The sample table lists hundreds of thousands of distinct CDR3 sequences, approximately 16% of them with a count of one. 22% of the sample comes from the top ten.

Ficoll-Paque density gradient centrifugation was the method used to isolate PBMCs. This entry comes from a study of T-cell memory formation after mild COVID-19 (dated by TCRdb to the early 2020s). With regard to the full study: Most TCR sequence clusters were specific to one of the two donors. Longitudinal TCRalpha and TCRbeta repertoire sequencing tracked T-cell clones expanding and contracting after mild COVID-19 in a couple of donors. The cohort was made up of two young adult volunteers, one female and one male, who were previously healthy.

The CDR3, from cysteine to phenylalanine, totals 14 residues. Only CDR3 DNA is held: 42 bases, read in frame from base 1. Taken from the germline V gene, the CDR1 and CDR2 loops are SGHVS and FQNEAQ. V and J are truncated by 5 bases and 5 bases respectively, leaving an intervening sequence of 13 bases. Overall study results and their limits: Clones that contracted from day 15 to 85 showed balanced CD4/CD8 phenotypes, whereas a second wave of clones that expanded from day 15 to 37 leaned towards CD4+. SARS-CoV-2 specificity was not confirmed for the second-wave clones peaking on day 37. Contracting CD4+ clones appeared mostly in the CM and EM memory subsets, whereas CD8+ clones were enriched in EMRA. Some responding clones were detected in pre-infection memory, which suggested that pre-existing cross-reactive memory T cells had joined the SARS-CoV-2 response. Only a couple of mild cases were covered in the study, and larger cohorts including severe cases with pre-infection samples were considered necessary.

This clonotype originated in a man younger than 35 who had mild COVID-19 (a few samples of this study predate the infection). The sample titles of this study are shuffled in the database, so cell type and time point are left out; the donor was told from shared clones. The chain uses TRBV7-8 and TRBJ1-5, with the identity of the D gene unclear. The sample comprised PBMCs or a T cell subset sorted from them (not recorded which). The CDR3 is CASSQATEYQPQHF. The DNA reads as follows: TGTGCCAGCAGCCAAGCCACAGAGTATCAGCCCCAGCATTTT.